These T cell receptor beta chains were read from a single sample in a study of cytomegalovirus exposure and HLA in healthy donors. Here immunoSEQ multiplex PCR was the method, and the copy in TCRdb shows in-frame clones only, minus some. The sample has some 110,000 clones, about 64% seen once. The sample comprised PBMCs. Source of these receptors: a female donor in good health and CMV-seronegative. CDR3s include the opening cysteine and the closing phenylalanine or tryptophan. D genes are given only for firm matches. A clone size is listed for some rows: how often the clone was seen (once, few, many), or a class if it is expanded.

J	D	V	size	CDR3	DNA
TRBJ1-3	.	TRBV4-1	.	CASSQNSVGNTIYF	TGCGCCAGCAGTCAAAACTCGGTCGGAAACACCATATATTTT
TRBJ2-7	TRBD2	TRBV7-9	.	CASSPAGEGMAGGDEQYF	TGTGCCAGCAGCCCCGCCGGGGAGGGTATGGCGGGAGGGGACGAGCAGTACTTC
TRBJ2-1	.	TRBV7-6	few	CASSLAPSANEQFF	TGTGCCAGCAGCTTAGCTCCTAGCGCAAATGAGCAGTTCTTC
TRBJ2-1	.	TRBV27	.	CASSSRFEQFF	TGTGCCAGCAGTAGCCGTTTTGAGCAGTTCTTC
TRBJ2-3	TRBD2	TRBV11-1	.	CASSPRTSGIRTDTQYF	TGTGCCAGCAGCCCTAGGACTAGCGGGATCCGGACAGATACGCAGTATTTT
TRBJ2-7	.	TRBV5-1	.	CASSLGSDEQYF	TGCGCCAGCAGCTTGGGCAGCGACGAGCAGTACTTC
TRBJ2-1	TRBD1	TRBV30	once	CAWSATRQGAYNEQFF	TGTGCCTGGAGTGCCACCCGACAGGGGGCCTACAATGAGCAGTTCTTC
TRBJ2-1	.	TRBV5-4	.	CASSLWNSRSEQFF	TGTGCCAGCAGCTTGTGGAATAGTCGGAGTGAGCAGTTCTTC
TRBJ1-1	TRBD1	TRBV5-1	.	CASSLNTQGAGTEAFF	TGCGCCAGCAGCTTGAACACGCAGGGGGCTGGAACTGAAGCTTTCTTT
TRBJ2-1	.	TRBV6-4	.	CASSDSIVKPYNEQFF	TGTGCCAGCAGTGACTCGATCGTCAAGCCTTACAATGAGCAGTTCTTC
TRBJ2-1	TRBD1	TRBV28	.	CASTKDREKYNEQFF	TGTGCCAGCACTAAGGACAGGGAAAAATACAATGAGCAGTTCTTC
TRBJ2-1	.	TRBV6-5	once	CASSSSRLPTHGEQFF	TGTGCCAGCAGTTCCTCTCGCCTCCCCACCCACGGTGAGCAGTTCTTC
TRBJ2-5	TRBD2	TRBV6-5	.	CASRTSGSGETQYF	TGTGCCAGCAGGACTAGCGGGAGTGGAGAGACCCAGTACTTC
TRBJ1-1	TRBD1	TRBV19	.	CASRIGTGGGTEAFF	TGTGCCAGTAGGATCGGGACAGGGGGAGGGACTGAAGCTTTCTTT
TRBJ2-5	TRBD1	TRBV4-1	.	CASSQEPLAGGGETQYF	TGCGCCAGCAGCCAAGAACCCCTCGCAGGGGGCGGGGAGACCCAGTACTTC
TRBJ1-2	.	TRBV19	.	CASRPDRGNYGYTF	TGTGCCAGTAGGCCGGACCGAGGGAACTATGGCTACACCTTC
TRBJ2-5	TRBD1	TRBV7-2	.	CASSLDRDSLQETQYF	TGTGCCAGCAGCTTAGATAGGGACAGCCTCCAAGAGACCCAGTACTTC
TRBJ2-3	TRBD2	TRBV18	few	CASSPGLAGVDTQYF	TGTGCCAGCTCCCCCGGGCTAGCGGGAGTGGATACGCAGTATTTT
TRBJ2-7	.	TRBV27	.	CASSFSRGYEQYF	TGTGCCAGCAGTTTTTCTAGGGGTTACGAGCAGTACTTC
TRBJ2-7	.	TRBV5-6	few	CASSLGAHEQYF	TGTGCCAGCAGCTTGGGGGCCCACGAGCAGTACTTC
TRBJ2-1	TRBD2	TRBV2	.	CASKGSGLAYSYNEQFF	TGTGCCAGCAAAGGCTCGGGACTAGCTTACTCCTACAATGAGCAGTTCTTC
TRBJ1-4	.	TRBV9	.	CASSGYREGDEKLFF	TGTGCCAGCAGCGGCTACAGGGAAGGGGATGAAAAACTGTTTTTT
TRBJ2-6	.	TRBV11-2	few	CASSLDLGRAGANVLTF	TGTGCCAGCAGCTTAGATCTTGGCAGGGCTGGGGCCAACGTCCTGACTTTC
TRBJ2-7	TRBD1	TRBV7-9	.	CASSSPGTGAYEQYF	TGTGCCAGCAGCTCCCCCGGGACAGGGGCCTACGAGCAGTACTTC
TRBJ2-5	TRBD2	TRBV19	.	CASSIRGASGSETQYF	TGTGCCAGTAGTATAAGGGGAGCTAGCGGATCAGAGACCCAGTACTTC
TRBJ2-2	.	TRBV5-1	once	CASSLSYRELFF	TGCGCCAGCAGCTTGAGCTATCGGGAGCTGTTTTTT
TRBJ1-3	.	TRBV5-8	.	CASSPGRAGSSGNTIYF	TGTGCCAGCAGCCCGGGAAGAGCCGGGAGCTCTGGAAACACCATATATTTT
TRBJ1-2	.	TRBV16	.	CASSQTHGGSGEYGYTF	TGTGCCAGCAGCCAAACCCATGGGGGTAGCGGGGAGTATGGCTACACCTTC
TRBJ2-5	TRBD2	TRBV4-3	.	CASSQTSGKETQYF	TGCGCCAGCAGCCAGACTAGCGGGAAAGAGACCCAGTACTTC
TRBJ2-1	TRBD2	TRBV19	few	CASSIRLAANEQFF	TGTGCCAGTAGTATTCGACTAGCGGCCAATGAGCAGTTCTTC
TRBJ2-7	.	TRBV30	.	CAWSLGSASREYF	TGTGCCTGGAGCCTCGGGTCCGCTTCGAGGGAGTACTTC
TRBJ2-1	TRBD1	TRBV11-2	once	CASWGQGDQNEQFF	TGTGCCAGCTGGGGACAGGGGGACCAAAATGAGCAGTTCTTC
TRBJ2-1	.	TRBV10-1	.	CASSEIEAGEQFF	TGCGCCAGCAGTGAAATCGAAGCGGGTGAGCAGTTCTTC
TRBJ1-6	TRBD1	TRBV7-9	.	CASSRTGSDSPLHF	TGTGCCAGCAGCCGGACAGGGTCGGATTCACCCCTCCACTTT
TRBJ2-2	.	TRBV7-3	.	CASSLRGTPHTGELFF	TGTGCCAGCAGCTTACGAGGGACACCTCACACCGGGGAGCTGTTTTTT
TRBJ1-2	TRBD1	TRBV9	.	CASSSGTGSWGYTF	TGTGCCAGCAGCTCAGGGACAGGAAGTTGGGGCTACACCTTC
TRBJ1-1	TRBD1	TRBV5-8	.	CASSPDHRGTEAFF	TGTGCCAGCAGCCCGGACCACAGGGGTACTGAAGCTTTCTTT
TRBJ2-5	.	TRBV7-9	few	CASSQGLKETQYF	TGTGCCAGCAGCCAGGGACTGAAAGAGACCCAGTACTTC
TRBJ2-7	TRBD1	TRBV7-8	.	CASSLQGASDEQYF	TGTGCCAGCAGTTTACAGGGGGCATCGGACGAGCAGTACTTC
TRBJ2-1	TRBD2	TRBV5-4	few	CASSTGTSGIVEQFF	TGTGCCAGCAGTACCGGGACTAGCGGGATAGTTGAGCAGTTCTTC
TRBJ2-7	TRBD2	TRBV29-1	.	CSVNSGGEQYF	TGCAGCGTTAACAGCGGGGGCGAGCAGTACTTC
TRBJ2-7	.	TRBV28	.	CASSLLGQSYEQYF	TGTGCCAGCAGTTTACTCGGACAGTCCTACGAGCAGTACTTC
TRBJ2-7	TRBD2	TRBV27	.	CASSPGTSGIEQYF	TGTGCCAGCAGTCCCGGGACTAGCGGGATCGAGCAGTACTTC
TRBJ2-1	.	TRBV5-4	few	CASSLGTSGPSYNEQFF	TGTGCCAGCAGCTTGGGTACGAGCGGGCCTTCCTACAATGAGCAGTTCTTC
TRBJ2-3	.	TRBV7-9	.	CASSSSSVPRTDTQYF	TGTGCCAGCAGCTCCTCTAGCGTCCCTCGCACAGATACGCAGTATTTT
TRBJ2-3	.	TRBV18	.	CASSLLTDTQYF	TGTGCCAGCTCACTCCTCACAGATACGCAGTATTTT